This T cell receptor (beta chain) derives from a study of T cell responses to AZD1222 COVID-19 vaccine. Study-wide results and limits: Reports indicate that nearly half of spike-specific TCRs are directed at unmutated variant regions. Among the donors, most were white British and more were female, and clonal diversity was possibly underestimated. After two AZD1222 doses, spike-specific TCR breadth and depth rose versus day 0.

The CDR3 runs to 15 residues. Between the trimmed V and J ends, which lost 5 bases and 0 bases, there was a span of 11 bases. CDR1 is SNHLY, CDR2 FYNNEI, per germline. This clone has a single count. Its antigen is unidentified. Some clones are missing from TCRdb's copy, which holds only in-frame ones; the method was immunoSEQ multiplex PCR. This table has 79,000 or so clones, 70% to 80% appearing once. The sample consisted of peripheral blood, taken 28 days after the second dose of the MenACWY control vaccine. V gene TRBV2 combines with J gene TRBJ2-1; D is unclear. The receptor was derived from an adult who received the MenACWY meningococcal vaccine as a control. The DNA of the CDR3 is TGTGCCAGCAGTCGTACACAACCCTCCTACAATGAGCAGTTCTTC. It is translated as CASSRTQPSYNEQFF.